A single sample gave rise to the 23 T cell receptor beta chains below, sequenced in a study of CD8 T cells in ankylosing spondylitis. In TCRdb, the 5' RACE reads were re-called with MiXCR into one record per CDR3 protein. The sample lists approximately 200,000 distinct CDR3 sequences; 10% to 15% were seen once. Source material: blood, either unsorted or a sorted T cell fraction (not recorded which). These receptors were obtained from a male donor with ankylosing spondylitis or in good health (not recorded which).

This clonotype was observed a few times. V is TRBV11-2 and J is TRBJ2-7, with D possibly matching TRBD1 (5 bases). Germline lookup yields CDR1 SGHAT and CDR2 FQNNGV. The CDR3 consists of 14 residues. Trimming took off 1 base at V and 2 bases at J, with 9 bases between the two ends. CDR3 protein: CASSLASTAYEQYF. The CDR3, as DNA: TGTGCCAGCAGCTTAGCTTCGACAGCCTACGAGCAGTACTTC.

V is TRBV30 and J is TRBJ2-3; D is uncertain. This CDR3 region has 15 residues. The V gene lost 1 base and the J gene lost 0 bases, with 11 bases spanning the gap. Germline CDR1 reads GTSNPN; CDR2 reads SVGIG (reference sequence). The CDR3 spells CAWSGRLSSTDTQYF. The CDR3 nucleotides read TGTGCCTGGAGTGGTCGCCTATCCAGCACAGATACGCAGTATTTT.

The genes are TRBV11-2 and TRBJ2-7; the match to TRBD1 covers 11 bases. J gave up 1 base and V 3 bases, and 8 bases lay outside the gene matches. Germline V lookup: CDR1 SGHAT, CDR2 FQNNGV. The CDR3 contains 17 residues. The CDR3 coding sequence is TGTGCCAGCAGCTTCCTCCAGGACAGGGGGCTGTCCTACGAGCAGTACTTC. Translation gives CASSFLQDRGLSYEQYF.

This clonotype was seen only a few times. The J gene is TRBJ2-7, the V gene TRBV20-1; possibly TRBD2 for D (5 bases). The germline CDR1 and CDR2 sequences are DFQATT and SNEGSKA (reference sequence). The V end was cut by 5 bases, the J end by 6 bases, with 20 bases between. This CDR3 is built from 14 residues. CDR3 in DNA: TGCAGTGCTGTAGCCCTGACCCGGGGTCCCGAGCAGTACTTC. It translates to CSAVALTRGPEQYF.

The CDR3 DNA sequence: TGTGCCAGTCTCGACCTAGGAACTATGGCTGAAGCTTTCTTT. This translates into CASLDLGTMAEAFF. The chain joins TRBV19 to TRBJ1-1; the D is unclear. Germline-derived CDR1 and CDR2 are LNHDA and SQIVND (reference sequence). This CDR3 comprises 14 residues. Trimming cost V 8 bases and J 6 bases, with 19 bases left between them.

This clonotype has a handful of counts. The V call is TRBV20-1, the J call TRBJ1-2; D might be TRBD1 (5 bases). The CDR3 has 14 amino acids. CDR1 is DFQATT, CDR2 SNEGSKA, per germline (reference sequence). V was clipped by 3 bases and J by 0 bases, with 11 bases between them. The CDR3 sequence is CSARGGTPNYGYTF. The CDR3 DNA sequence: TGCAGTGCTAGGGGGGGGACCCCTAACTATGGCTACACCTTC.

This chain uses TRBV2 with TRBJ2-1; a possible D gene is TRBD2 (6 bases). This CDR3 region has 18 residues. V was trimmed by 2 bases and J by 7 bases, leaving 24 bases between them. Germline CDR1 and CDR2: SNHLY and FYNNEI. The CDR3: CASSELSLGSGGVNEQFF. The CDR3 DNA follows: TGTGCCAGCAGTGAATTGAGCTTGGGCTCAGGAGGGGTGAATGAGCAGTTCTTC.

The sample holds a few counts of this clonotype. CDR3 loop: CASSSEGGSADTQYF. CDR3 DNA: TGTGCCAGCAGCTCGGAAGGAGGCTCGGCAGATACGCAGTATTTT. The chain links TRBV7-2 to TRBJ2-3; maybe TRBD2 (5 bases). The CDR3 contains 15 residues. CDR1 is SGHTA and CDR2 is FQGNSA in the germline V gene. V was shortened by 4 bases and J by 4 bases, with 15 bases between the two germline ends.

This clonotype was detected a few times. The chain has TRBV18 and TRBJ1-1; a weak D match, TRBD1 (6 bases). V lost 2 bases and J 10 bases, leaving 14 bases between the germline ends. CDR1 and CDR2 (germline): KGHSH, LQKENI. This CDR3 has 13 amino acids. The CDR3 is CASSPWDNWGAFF. For the CDR3, the DNA is TGTGCCAGCTCACCATGGGACAACTGGGGAGCTTTCTTT.

This clonotype was detected ten times or more. The junction shows a germline mismatch at one end, possibly a read error. The CDR3 here is CASSFGTPPLVF. CDR3 nucleotide sequence: TGTGCCAGCAGTTTCGGGACTCCGCCTCTGGTCTTC. This chain joins TRBV12-3 or TRBV12-4 and TRBJ2-1; a possible D gene is TRBD2 (6 bases). The CDR3 runs 12 residues.

The table lists this clonotype with many counts. V usage is TRBV12-3 or TRBV12-4 and J usage is TRBJ2-1, with TRBD1 matching over 8 bases. V lost 4 bases and J lost 5; bases outside the gene matches: 7. This CDR3 has 15 residues. Here the CDR3 reads CASSSWDRNNNEQFF. The DNA for the CDR3 is TGTGCCAGCAGTTCCTGGGACAGGAACAACAATGAGCAGTTCTTC.

This clonotype was observed a handful of times. This chain links TRBV7-9 with TRBJ1-5; D is undetermined. The CDR3 consists of 12 residues. Per the germline V gene, CDR1 is SEHNR and CDR2 is FQNEAQ (reference sequence). Trimming took off 3 bases at V and 7 bases at J, with 7 bases between the two ends. DNA for the CDR3: TGTGCCAGCAGCTTCACGGGGCAGCCCCAGCATTTT. Amino acids: CASSFTGQPQHF.

This clonotype occurred a few times. The chain is built from TRBV4-1 and TRBJ2-3; 9 nucleotides agree with TRBD2. The CDR3 is 15 amino acids. Germline V gene sequence: CDR1 MGHRA, CDR2 YSYEKL. V was clipped by 0 bases and J by 5 bases; unmatched bases: 3. The CDR3 sequence: CASSQDGRGGDTQYF. CDR3 nucleotide sequence: TGCGCCAGCAGCCAAGATGGGCGGGGGGGAGATACGCAGTATTTT.

This clonotype was counted between two and nine times. The J gene is TRBJ1-2, the V gene TRBV7-9, with 7 bases lining up with TRBD1. Germline V gives CDR1 SEHNR, CDR2 FQNEAQ (reference sequence). The CDR3 sequence is 13 residues long. V shed 5 bases, J shed 7 bases, and the junction held 7 bases outside the gene matches. CDR3 loop: CASSHPGQFGYTF. The CDR3 nucleotides read TGTGCCAGCAGCCACCCGGGACAGTTTGGCTACACCTTC.

The chain recombines TRBV20-1 with TRBJ2-7; 11 bases agree with TRBD1. The germline gives CDR1 DFQATT, CDR2 SNEGSKA (reference sequence). The trim removed 1 base at V and 6 bases at J, leaving 5 bases unmatched. This CDR3 spans 14 amino acids. CDR3 in DNA: TGCAGTGCTAGAGGGGGGGACAGGGGGTCCGAGCAGTACTTC. It codes for CSARGGDRGSEQYF.

This clonotype was recorded a few times. The chain joins TRBV7-9 to TRBJ2-3; no reliable D call. The V gene's germline CDR1 is SEHNR and CDR2 FQNEAQ (reference sequence). The V end was cut by 5 bases, the J end by 4 bases, with 13 bases between. The CDR3 runs to 14 residues. CDR3 in amino acids: CASSPLHVPDTQYF. CDR3 sequence (DNA): TGTGCCAGCAGCCCTCTCCATGTCCCAGATACGCAGTATTTT. Variable domain in full (rest from reference TRBV7-9 and TRBJ2-3): DTGVSQNPRHKITKRGQNVTFRCDPISEHNRLYWYRQTLGQGPEFLTYFQNEAQLEKSRLLSDRFSAERPKGSFSTLEIQRTEQGDSAMYLCASSPLHVPDTQYFGPGTRLTVL.

The rearrangement links TRBV20-1 to TRBJ2-3; TRBD2 agrees at 7 bases. The CDR3 consists of 15 residues. In germline, CDR1 is DFQATT, CDR2 SNEGSKA (reference sequence). Trimming cost V 5 bases and J 5 bases; bases outside gene matches: 13. DNA for the CDR3: TGCAGTGCTGGAGCCTCCGCGGGGGAGGTAGATACGCAGTATTTT. It codes for CSAGASAGEVDTQYF.

This clonotype was seen a handful of times. Here the CDR3 reads CSARDYKREVLDTQYF. The CDR3 DNA reads as TGCAGTGCTAGAGATTACAAGCGGGAGGTGCTAGATACGCAGTATTTT. The chain recombines TRBV20-1 with TRBJ2-3; 9 bases are shared with TRBD2. V was pared by 0 bases and J by 5 bases, with 9 bases of the junction left unmatched. The CDR3 runs to 16 residues. Germline CDR1 reads DFQATT; CDR2 reads SNEGSKA (reference sequence).

The V call is TRBV14, the J call TRBJ1-6; D is ambiguous. This CDR3 region has 12 residues. Per germline, CDR1 SGHDN and CDR2 FVKESK. V gave up 0 bases and J gave up 16 bases, with 10 bases separating them. CDR3 sequence reads: CASSQDPPELHF. The CDR3 nucleotides read TGTGCCAGCAGCCAAGACCCGCCGGAACTCCACTTT.

The genes are TRBV6-1 and TRBJ2-2; unclear D gene. The germline V and J ends were trimmed by 2 bases and 1 base, with 8 bases remaining between them. From germline, CDR1 is MNHNS and CDR2 SASEGT. This CDR3 region has 15 residues. The CDR3 DNA reads TGTGCCAGCAGTGAAAGAGGAGAGAACACCGGGGAGCTGTTTTTT. This gives the protein CASSERGENTGELFF.

This clonotype was seen a few times. V and J are TRBV27 and TRBJ2-1, with 8 positions matching TRBD1. The ends lost 5 bases at V and 2 bases at J; junction bases unmatched: 2. There are 14 residues in the CDR3. The germline gives CDR1 MNHEY, CDR2 SMNVEV (reference sequence). CDR3 loop: CASSATGAYNEQFF. The CDR3 nucleotides read TGTGCCAGCAGTGCGACAGGGGCCTACAATGAGCAGTTCTTC.

This clonotype has ten or more counts. The V call is TRBV6-1, the J call TRBJ1-1; D gene uncertain. The CDR3 covers 11 residues. Germline V gene data show CDR1 as MNHNS and CDR2 as SASEGT. V shed 4 bases and J shed 3 bases, with 3 bases lying between them. CDR3 sequence reads: CASSGDTEAFF. As DNA, the CDR3 is TGTGCCAGCAGTGGAGACACTGAAGCTTTCTTT.

This clonotype was observed a few times. The V call is TRBV12-3 or TRBV12-4, the J call TRBJ2-4, with TRBD1 identical over 7 bases. This CDR3 is built from 14 residues. With 6 bases clipped from V and 8 bases from J, the junction kept 10 bases outside the gene matches. CDR3 region: CASSTTGERDIQYF. The CDR3 DNA sequence: TGTGCCAGCAGCACCACAGGGGAGAGGGACATTCAGTACTTC.